Listed below are T cell receptor beta chains from one sample, sequenced in a study of T-cell reconstitution after alpha-beta-depleted transplantation in children. TCRdb processed the PCR reads anew with MiXCR; each CDR3 protein has one entry. The table has some 460,000 distinct CDR3 sequences, 15% to 20% seen once; the top ten hold roughly 29%. The sample in question was PBMCs, mostly from graft donor cells, obtained 360 days after TCRalphabeta/CD19-depleted stem cell transplant. These receptor sequences come from a boy in the first two years of life who had a stem cell transplant for Wiskott-Aldrich syndrome, so the T cells may come from the graft donor. The CDR3 runs from the conserved cysteine through the conserved F or W. Each record gives: clone size, V gene, D gene, J gene, CDR3 DNA, CDR3 protein. A D gene is named only where the DNA matches it firmly. Where a row states a size, it is once, few, many or the class of an expanded clone; other rows omit it.

many,TRBV4-3,.,TRBJ2-5,TGCGCCAGCAGCCAAGTGCTCAACCAAGAGACCCAGTACTTC,CASSQVLNQETQYF
.,TRBV10-3,.,TRBJ2-2,TGTGCCATCCGGGACGATCTGAACACCGGGGAGCTGTTTTTT,CAIRDDLNTGELFF
.,TRBV7-6,.,TRBJ2-1,TGTGCCAGCAGCCCTCATTATGAGCAGTTCTTC,CASSPHYEQFF
few,TRBV6-5,.,TRBJ2-1,TGTGCCAGCAGTTACTCGCACTACAATGAGCAGTTCTTC,CASSYSHYNEQFF
.,TRBV7-6,TRBD2,TRBJ2-3,TGTGCCAGCAGCTTAGCCAAGGGACTAGCGGAAAGCACAGATACGCAGTATTTT,CASSLAKGLAESTDTQYF
.,TRBV7-9,.,TRBJ2-3,TGTGCCAGCGGTTACCCCCCCGGCCCAGGTGGCACAGATACGCAGTATTTT,CASGYPPGPGGTDTQYF
.,TRBV12-3/TRBV12-4,.,TRBJ2-1,TGTGCCAGCAGTTTAGCGGAGCTCGGGGTTCGATTCTTC,CASSLAELGVRFF
few,TRBV14,.,TRBJ1-4,TGTGCCAGCAGCCACCAGAGAGGGCGTTATGAAAAACTGTTTTTT,CASSHQRGRYEKLFF
few,TRBV20-1,TRBD2,TRBJ2-3,TGCAGTGCTGGCGGGGGAGGTGGTACGCAGTATTTT,CSAGGGGGTQYF
few,TRBV20-1,TRBD2,TRBJ2-3,TGCAGTGCTATTAGCGGGACGGGCACAGATACGCAGTATTTT,CSAISGTGTDTQYF
few,TRBV13,TRBD2,TRBJ2-3,TGTGCCAGCAGCTTAGCCGAGCGGGGGCAAAGCACAGATACGCAGTATTTT,CASSLAERGQSTDTQYF
.,TRBV4-1,.,TRBJ2-2,TGCGCCAGCAGCCAAGAGGGGGCGAACACCGGGGAGCTGTTTTTT,CASSQEGANTGELFF
.,TRBV19,TRBD2,TRBJ2-1,TGTGCCAGCATCGAAAGCGGGAGGTCCTACAATGAGCAGTTCTTC,CASIESGRSYNEQFF
.,TRBV12-3/TRBV12-4,.,TRBJ2-1,TGTGCCAGCTTCAGGGGAAGCCTTTACAATGAGCAGTTCTTC,CASFRGSLYNEQFF
.,TRBV25-1,.,TRBJ2-3,TGTGCCAGCAGCGAAAGGAAGGCCCGCACAGATACGCAGTATTTT,CASSERKARTDTQYF
.,TRBV12-3/TRBV12-4,.,TRBJ1-1,TGTGCCAGCAGTGCCCCGATGAACACTGAAGCTTTCTTT,CASSAPMNTEAFF
.,TRBV19,TRBD2,TRBJ2-1,TGTGCCAGTAGTACCCCCGGACTAGTTTCGTTCCTCGGCTCCTACAATGAGCAGTTCTTC,CASSTPGLVSFLGSYNEQFF
.,TRBV7-9,TRBD1,TRBJ2-5,TGTGCCAGCAGCCCTAGGTTACAGGGGGTACGAGAGACCCAGTACTTC,CASSPRLQGVRETQYF